This is a list of T cell receptor beta chains from one sample in a study of cytomegalovirus exposure and HLA in healthy donors. The assay was immunoSEQ multiplex PCR, and TCRdb's table has in-frame clones only and misses some. The sample shows 60,000 or so clones, roughly 80% of them seen only once. Input material: PBMCs. These receptors were taken from a woman aged 40-49 years in good health and CMV-seropositive. Both conserved end residues are part of each CDR3. A D gene is named only where the DNA matches it firmly. The size of a clone is reported for some rows only, either as once, few or many, or as a class for expanded clones.

>TRBV7-9|TRBJ2-7|.|13|.
TGTGCCAGCAGCTCGGACTATTCCTACGAGCAGTACTTC
CASSSDYSYEQYF
>TRBV2|TRBJ1-6|.|12|.
TGTGCCAGCGAGGAGGGGAATTCACCCCTCCACTTT
CASEEGNSPLHF
>TRBV13|TRBJ2-3|TRBD2|17|.
TGTGCCAGCAGCCCGGGACTAGCGGTGGTGGGAGAGGATACGCAGTATTTT
CASSPGLAVVGEDTQYF
>TRBV4-1|TRBJ1-2|.|14|.
TGCGCCAGCAGCCAAGACCAAGTCCCAGGAGGCTACACCTTC
CASSQDQVPGGYTF
>TRBV6-1|TRBJ1-1|.|15|.
TGTGCCAGCAGTGAAGAGGCGGCAGGGAGGACTGAAGCTTTCTTT
CASSEEAAGRTEAFF
>TRBV21-1|TRBJ2-3|.|17|.
TGTGCCAGCAGCAAAGGAGTTGGGACTAGCTGCACAGATACGCAGTATTTT
CASSKGVGTSCTDTQYF
>TRBV30|TRBJ1-4|.|13|.
TGTGCCTGGAGTGCAGGGGTTAGTGAAAAACTGTTTTTT
CAWSAGVSEKLFF
>TRBV28|TRBJ2-7|TRBD1|14|.
TGTGCCACCGACGACAGGGTGCCCCCCTACGAGCAGTACTTC
CATDDRVPPYEQYF
>TRBV4-3|TRBJ1-4|.|12|.
TGCGCCAGCAGCCAAGTATCTGAAAAACTGTTTTTT
CASSQVSEKLFF
>TRBV18|TRBJ1-2|.|12|few
TGTGCCAGCTCACAATTCACAGGTGGCTACACCTTC
CASSQFTGGYTF
>TRBV5-1|TRBJ1-1|.|12|.
TGCGCCAGCAGCTTGGACAGTCATGAAGCTTTCTTT
CASSLDSHEAFF
>TRBV5-1|TRBJ2-7|.|15|.
TGCGCCAGCAGCCTACACGAGGGCGGGGCCTACGAGCAGTACTTC
CASSLHEGGAYEQYF
>TRBV7-2|TRBJ1-5|TRBD1|13|.
TGTGCCAGCAGCCCCAGGGGGCCCAAGCCCCAGCATTTT
CASSPRGPKPQHF
>TRBV4-2|TRBJ1-1|.|16|few
TGTGCCAGCAGCCACCCCCGACACTCTATAGGCGCTGAAGCTTTCTTT
CASSHPRHSIGAEAFF
>TRBV5-1|TRBJ2-2|.|13|.
TGCGCCAGCAGGCACACCCAAACCGGGGAGCTGTTTTTT
CASRHTQTGELFF
>TRBV29-1|TRBJ1-4|TRBD1|12|.
TGCAGCGCCACCGGGACAGGGGAAAAACTGTTTTTT
CSATGTGEKLFF
>TRBV28|TRBJ1-6|TRBD1|14|.
TGTGCCAGCAGTATGACAGGGGGGGGATCACCCCTCCACTTT
CASSMTGGGSPLHF
>TRBV27|TRBJ1-5|.|15|few
TGTGCCAGCAGTGCCTTCTCAGGGTACAATCAGCCCCAGCATTTT
CASSAFSGYNQPQHF
>TRBV7-3|TRBJ1-1|.|14|once
TGTGCCAGCAGCCAGGGGTTAATGAACACTGAAGCTTTCTTT
CASSQGLMNTEAFF
>TRBV19|TRBJ1-2|TRBD1|15|.
TGTGCCAGTATTGGGGGACAGGGGACTAACTATGGCTACACCTTC
CASIGGQGTNYGYTF
>TRBV5-1|TRBJ2-7|TRBD2|15|.
TGCGCCAGCAGCCCCCAGGCGGGGGGCTCCTACGAGCAGTACTTC
CASSPQAGGSYEQYF
>TRBV6-5|TRBJ1-6|.|14|.
TGTGCCAGCCAACGCGGCAGGGAAAATTCACCCCTCCACTTT
CASQRGRENSPLHF